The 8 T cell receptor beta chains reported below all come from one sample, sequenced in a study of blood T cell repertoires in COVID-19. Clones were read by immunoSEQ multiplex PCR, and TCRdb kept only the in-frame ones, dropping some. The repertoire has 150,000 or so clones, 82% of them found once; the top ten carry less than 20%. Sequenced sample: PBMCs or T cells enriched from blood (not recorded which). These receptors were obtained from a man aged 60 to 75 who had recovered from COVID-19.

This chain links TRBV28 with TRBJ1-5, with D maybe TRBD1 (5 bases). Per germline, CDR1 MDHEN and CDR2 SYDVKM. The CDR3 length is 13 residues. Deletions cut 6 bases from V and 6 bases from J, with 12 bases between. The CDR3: CASSTGVIQPQHF. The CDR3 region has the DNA TGTGCCAGCAGCACGGGGGTTATTCAGCCCCAGCATTTT.

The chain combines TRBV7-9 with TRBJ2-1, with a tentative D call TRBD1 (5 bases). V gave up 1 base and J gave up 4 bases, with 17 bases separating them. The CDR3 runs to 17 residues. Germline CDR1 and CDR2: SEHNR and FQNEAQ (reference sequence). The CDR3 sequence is CASSLGQGRGGYNEQFF. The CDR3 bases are TGTGCCAGCAGCTTAGGGCAAGGAAGGGGTGGGTACAATGAGCAGTTCTTC.

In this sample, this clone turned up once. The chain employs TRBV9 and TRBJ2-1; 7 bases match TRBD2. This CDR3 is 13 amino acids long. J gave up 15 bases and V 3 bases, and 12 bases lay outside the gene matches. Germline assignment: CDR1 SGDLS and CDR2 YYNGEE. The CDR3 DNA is TGTGCCAGCAGCGAGGCCGGTTCGACTAGCCGGTTCTTC. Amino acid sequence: CASSEAGSTSRFF. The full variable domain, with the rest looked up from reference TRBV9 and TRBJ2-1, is DSGVTQTPKHLITATGQRVTLRCSPRSGDLSVYWYQQSLDQGLQFLIQYYNGEERAKGNILERFSAQQFPDLHSELNLSSLELGDSALYFCASSEAGSTSRFFGPGTRLTVL.

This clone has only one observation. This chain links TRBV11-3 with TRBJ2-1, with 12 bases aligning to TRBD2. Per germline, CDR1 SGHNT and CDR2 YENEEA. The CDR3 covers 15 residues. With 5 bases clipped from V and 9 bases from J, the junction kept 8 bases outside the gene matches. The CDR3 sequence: CASSLPTSGSPEQFF. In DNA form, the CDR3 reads TGTGCCAGCAGCCTACCGACTAGCGGGAGCCCTGAGCAGTTCTTC.

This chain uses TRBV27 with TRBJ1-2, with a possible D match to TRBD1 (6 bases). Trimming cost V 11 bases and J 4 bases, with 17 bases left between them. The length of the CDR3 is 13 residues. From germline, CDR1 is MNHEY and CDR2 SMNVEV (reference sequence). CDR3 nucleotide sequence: TGTGCCGCCAGGGGAGGGGCGCCCTATGGCTACACCTTC. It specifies CAARGGAPYGYTF.

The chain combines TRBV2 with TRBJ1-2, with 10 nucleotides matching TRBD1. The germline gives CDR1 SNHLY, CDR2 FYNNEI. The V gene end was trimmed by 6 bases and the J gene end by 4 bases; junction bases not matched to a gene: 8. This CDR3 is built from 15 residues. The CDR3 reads CASSSRGQGGYGYTF. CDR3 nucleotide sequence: TGTGCCAGCAGCTCCCGCGGACAGGGGGGCTATGGCTACACCTTC.

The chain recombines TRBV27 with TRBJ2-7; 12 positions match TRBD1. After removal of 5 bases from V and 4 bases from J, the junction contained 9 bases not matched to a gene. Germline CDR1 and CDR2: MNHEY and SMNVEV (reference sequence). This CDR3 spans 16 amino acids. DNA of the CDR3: TGTGCCAGCAGTGGCTGGGGACAGGGGGCGCGATACGAGCAGTACTTC. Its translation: CASSGWGQGARYEQYF.

The CDR3 DNA reads as TGTGCCAGCAGCGCCGACAGGGGGCGGGATACCCTCTTCTACGAGCAGTACTTC. Translated: CASSADRGRDTLFYEQYF. The chain couples TRBV7-2 to TRBJ2-7; 10 positions agree with TRBD1. Trimming at V came to 5 bases and at J to 3 bases, leaving 16 bases not matched to a gene. Germline V gives CDR1 SGHTA, CDR2 FQGNSA. This CDR3 has 18 amino acids.